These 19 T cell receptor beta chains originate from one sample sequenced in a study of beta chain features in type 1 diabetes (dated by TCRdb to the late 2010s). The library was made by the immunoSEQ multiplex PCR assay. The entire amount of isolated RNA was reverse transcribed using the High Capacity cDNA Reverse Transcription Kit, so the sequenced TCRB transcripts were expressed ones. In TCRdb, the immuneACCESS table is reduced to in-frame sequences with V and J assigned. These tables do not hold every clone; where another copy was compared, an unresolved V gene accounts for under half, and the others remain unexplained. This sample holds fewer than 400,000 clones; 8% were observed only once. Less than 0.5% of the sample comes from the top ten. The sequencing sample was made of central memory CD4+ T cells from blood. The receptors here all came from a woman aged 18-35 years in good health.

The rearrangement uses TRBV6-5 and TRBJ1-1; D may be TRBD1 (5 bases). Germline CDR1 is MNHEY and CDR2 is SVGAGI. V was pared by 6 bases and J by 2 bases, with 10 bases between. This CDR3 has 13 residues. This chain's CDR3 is CASRMTVNTEAFF. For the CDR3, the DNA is TGTGCCAGCAGAATGACAGTAAACACTGAAGCTTTCTTT.

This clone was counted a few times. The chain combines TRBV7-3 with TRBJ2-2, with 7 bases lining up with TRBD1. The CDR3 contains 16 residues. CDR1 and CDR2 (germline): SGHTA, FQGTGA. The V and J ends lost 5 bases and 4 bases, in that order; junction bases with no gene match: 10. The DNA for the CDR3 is TGTGCCAGCAGCAGGGACAGCTCTGTAGCCACCGGGGAGCTGTTTTTT. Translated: CASSRDSSVATGELFF.

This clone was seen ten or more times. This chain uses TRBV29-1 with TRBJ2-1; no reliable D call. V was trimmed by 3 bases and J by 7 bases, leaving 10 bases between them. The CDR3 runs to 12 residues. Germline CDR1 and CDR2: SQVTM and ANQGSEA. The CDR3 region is CSVDTPRNEQFF. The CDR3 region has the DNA TGCAGCGTTGATACCCCTAGGAATGAGCAGTTCTTC.

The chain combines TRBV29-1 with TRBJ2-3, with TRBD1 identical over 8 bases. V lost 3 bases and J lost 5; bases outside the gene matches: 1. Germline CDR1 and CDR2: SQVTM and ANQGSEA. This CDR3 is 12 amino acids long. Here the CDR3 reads CSVDRGRDTQYF. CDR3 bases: TGCAGCGTTGACAGGGGGCGAGATACGCAGTATTTT.

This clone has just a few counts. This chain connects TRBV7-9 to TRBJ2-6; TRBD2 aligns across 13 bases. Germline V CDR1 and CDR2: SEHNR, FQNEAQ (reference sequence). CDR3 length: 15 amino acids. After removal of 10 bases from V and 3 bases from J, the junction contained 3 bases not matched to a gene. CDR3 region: CATGLAGVGANVLTF. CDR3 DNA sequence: TGTGCCACCGGACTAGCGGGAGTTGGGGCCAACGTCCTGACTTTC.

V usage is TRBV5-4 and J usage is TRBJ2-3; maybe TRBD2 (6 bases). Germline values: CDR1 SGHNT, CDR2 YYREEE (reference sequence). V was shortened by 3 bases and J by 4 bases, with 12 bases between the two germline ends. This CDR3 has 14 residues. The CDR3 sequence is CASSSPLAPDTQYF. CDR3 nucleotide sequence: TGTGCCAGCAGCTCGCCTCTAGCGCCAGATACGCAGTATTTT. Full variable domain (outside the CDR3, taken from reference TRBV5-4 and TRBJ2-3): ETGVTQSPTHLIKTRGQQVTLRCSSQSGHNTVSWYQQALGQGPQFIFQYYREEENGRGNFPPRFSGLQFPNYSSELNVNALELDDSALYLCASSSPLAPDTQYFGPGTRLTVL.

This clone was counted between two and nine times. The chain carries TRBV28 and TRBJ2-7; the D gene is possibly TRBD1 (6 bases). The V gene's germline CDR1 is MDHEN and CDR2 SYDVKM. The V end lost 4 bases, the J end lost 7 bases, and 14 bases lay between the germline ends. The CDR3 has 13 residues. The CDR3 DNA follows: TGTGCCAGCAGTTCCCCCTCCACAGGGGAGCAGTACTTC. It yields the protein CASSSPSTGEQYF. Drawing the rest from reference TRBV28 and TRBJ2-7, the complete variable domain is DVKVTQSSRYLVKRTGEKVFLECVQDMDHENMFWYRQDPGLGLRLIYFSYDVKMKEKGDIPEGYSVSREKKERFSLILESASTNQTSMYLCASSSPSTGEQYFGPGTRLTVT.

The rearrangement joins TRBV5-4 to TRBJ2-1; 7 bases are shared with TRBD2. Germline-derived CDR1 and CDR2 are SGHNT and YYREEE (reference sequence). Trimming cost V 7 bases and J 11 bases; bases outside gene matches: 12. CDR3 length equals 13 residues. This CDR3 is CASRREDTAKQFF. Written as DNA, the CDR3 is TGTGCCAGCCGACGGGAGGACACCGCGAAGCAGTTCTTC.

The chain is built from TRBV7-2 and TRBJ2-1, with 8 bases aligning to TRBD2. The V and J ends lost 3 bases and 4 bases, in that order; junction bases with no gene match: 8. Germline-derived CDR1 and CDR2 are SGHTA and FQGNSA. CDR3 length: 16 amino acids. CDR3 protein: CASSFLAGIIYNEQFF. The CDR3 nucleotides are TGTGCCAGCAGCTTTTTAGCGGGAATAATTTACAATGAGCAGTTCTTC.

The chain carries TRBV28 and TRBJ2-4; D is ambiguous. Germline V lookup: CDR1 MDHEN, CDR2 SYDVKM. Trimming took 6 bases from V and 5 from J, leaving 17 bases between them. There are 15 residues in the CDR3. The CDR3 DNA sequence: TGTGCCAGCAGCACAACAGAAATAGGCGAAAACATTCAGTACTTC. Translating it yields CASSTTEIGENIQYF.

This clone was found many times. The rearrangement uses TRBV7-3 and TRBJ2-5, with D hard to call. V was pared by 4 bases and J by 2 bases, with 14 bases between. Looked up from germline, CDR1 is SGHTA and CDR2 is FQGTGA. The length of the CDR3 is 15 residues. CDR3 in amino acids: CASSSSSGRQETQYF. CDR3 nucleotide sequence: TGTGCCAGCAGCTCCAGTTCGGGCAGACAAGAGACCCAGTACTTC.

The CDR3 is CASSDRATYNEQFF. DNA of the CDR3: TGTGCCAGCAGTGACAGGGCTACCTACAATGAGCAGTTCTTC. This rearrangement joins TRBV2 to TRBJ2-1; a weak D match, TRBD1 (5 bases). Germline V gene lookup returns CDR1 SNHLY and CDR2 FYNNEI. V lost 3 bases, J lost 2 bases, and 8 bases lay in between. The CDR3 consists of 14 residues.

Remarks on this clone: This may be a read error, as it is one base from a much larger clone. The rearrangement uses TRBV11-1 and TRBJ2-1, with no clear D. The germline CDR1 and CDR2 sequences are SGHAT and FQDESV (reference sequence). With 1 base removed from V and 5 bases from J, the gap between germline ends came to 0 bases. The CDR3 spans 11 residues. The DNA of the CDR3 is TGTGCCAGCAGCTTAGACAATGAGCAGTTCTTC. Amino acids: CASSLDNEQFF.

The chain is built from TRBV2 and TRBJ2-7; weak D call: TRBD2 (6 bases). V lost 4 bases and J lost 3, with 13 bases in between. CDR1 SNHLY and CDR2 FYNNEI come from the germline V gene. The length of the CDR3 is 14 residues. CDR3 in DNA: TGTGCCAGCAGTGTAAACGATAGCGGCTACGAGCAGTACTTC. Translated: CASSVNDSGYEQYF.

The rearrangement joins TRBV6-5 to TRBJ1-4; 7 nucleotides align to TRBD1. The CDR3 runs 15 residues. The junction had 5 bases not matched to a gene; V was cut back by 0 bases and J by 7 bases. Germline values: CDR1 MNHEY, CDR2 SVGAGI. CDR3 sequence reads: CASSYSTGLGEKLFF. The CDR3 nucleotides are TGTGCCAGCAGTTACTCGACAGGGTTGGGTGAAAAACTGTTTTTT.

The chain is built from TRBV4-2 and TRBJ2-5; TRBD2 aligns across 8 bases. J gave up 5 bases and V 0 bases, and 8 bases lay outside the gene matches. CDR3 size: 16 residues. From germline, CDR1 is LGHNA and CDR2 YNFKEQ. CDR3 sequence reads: CASSQDLSGSGETQYF. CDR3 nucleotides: TGTGCCAGCAGCCAAGATTTGAGCGGGAGTGGCGAGACCCAGTACTTC.

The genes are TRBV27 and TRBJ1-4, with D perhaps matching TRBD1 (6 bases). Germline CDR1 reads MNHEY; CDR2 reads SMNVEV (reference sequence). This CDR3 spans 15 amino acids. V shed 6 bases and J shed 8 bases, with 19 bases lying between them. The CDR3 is CASSRVGGRQEKLFF. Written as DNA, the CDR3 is TGTGCCAGCAGCCGGGTCGGGGGGCGGCAGGAAAAACTGTTTTTT. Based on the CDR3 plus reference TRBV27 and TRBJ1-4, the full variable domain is EAQVTQNPRYLITVTGKKLTVTCSQNMNHEYMSWYRQDPGLGLRQIYYSMNVEVTDKGDVPEGYKVSRKEKRNFPLILESPSPNQTSLYFCASSRVGGRQEKLFFGSGTQLSVL.

CDR3 DNA: TGTGCCATCAGTGAGGCAGCTTTCACCGGGGAGCTGTTTTTT. Amino acids: CAISEAAFTGELFF. V and J are TRBV10-3 and TRBJ2-2; D remains unclear. V was trimmed by 2 bases and J by 4 bases, leaving 8 bases between them. The CDR3 loop spans 14 amino acids. Looked up from germline, CDR1 is ENHRY and CDR2 is SYGVKD.

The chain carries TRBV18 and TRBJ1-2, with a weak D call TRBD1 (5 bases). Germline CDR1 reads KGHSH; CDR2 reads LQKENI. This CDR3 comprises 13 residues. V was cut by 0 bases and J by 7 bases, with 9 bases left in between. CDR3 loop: CASSPPGGGGYTF. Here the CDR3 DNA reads TGTGCCAGCTCACCACCCGGCGGGGGTGGCTACACCTTC.